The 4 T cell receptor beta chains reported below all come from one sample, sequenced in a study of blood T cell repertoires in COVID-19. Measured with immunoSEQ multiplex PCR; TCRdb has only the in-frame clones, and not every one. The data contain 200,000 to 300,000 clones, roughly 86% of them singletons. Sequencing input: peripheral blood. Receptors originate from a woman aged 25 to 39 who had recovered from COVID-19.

CDR3 loop: CASSPGTGEAYEQYF. In DNA form, the CDR3 reads TGTGCCAGCAGCCCTGGGACAGGGGAGGCCTACGAGCAGTACTTC. V and J are TRBV7-9 and TRBJ2-7; TRBD1 matches 10 bases. V shed 5 bases and J 2 bases; nucleotides not matched to a gene: 6. The CDR3 length is 15 residues. Germline CDR1 SEHNR, CDR2 FQNEAQ (reference sequence).

CDR3 in DNA: TGCGCCAGCAGCCCGGCCGGGAGCGCTGAAGCTTTCTTT. This gives the protein CASSPAGSAEAFF. The chain recombines TRBV5-1 with TRBJ1-1; D not resolved. The V end lost 4 bases, the J end lost 6 bases, and 13 bases lay between the germline ends. This CDR3 is 13 amino acids long. Germline CDR1 and CDR2: SGHRS and YFSETQ.

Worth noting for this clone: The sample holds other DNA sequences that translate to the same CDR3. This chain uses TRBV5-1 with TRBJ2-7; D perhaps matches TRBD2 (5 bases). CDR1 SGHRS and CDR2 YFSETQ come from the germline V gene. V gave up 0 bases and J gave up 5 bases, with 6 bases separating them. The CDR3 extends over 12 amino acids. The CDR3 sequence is CASSLAGNEQYF. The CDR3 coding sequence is TGCGCCAGCAGCTTGGCGGGGAACGAGCAGTACTTC.

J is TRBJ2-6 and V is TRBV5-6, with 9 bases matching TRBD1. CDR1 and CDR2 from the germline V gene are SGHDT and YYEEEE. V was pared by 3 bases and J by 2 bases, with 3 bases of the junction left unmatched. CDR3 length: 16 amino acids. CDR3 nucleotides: TGTGCCAGCAGCTCAGGGACAGGGACTGGGGCCAACGTCCTGACTTTC. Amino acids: CASSSGTGTGANVLTF.